This T cell receptor beta chain was identified during a study of cytomegalovirus exposure and HLA in healthy donors. With regard to this clone: Its antigen is not known.

60 Vbeta and 13 Jbeta primers were used in PCR. TCRdb's table, derived via immunoSEQ multiplex PCR, lists solely in-frame clones and lacks some. Of some 90,000 clones in the sample, about four fifths were seen once. The CDR3 totals 14 residues. Trimming cost V 6 bases and J 1 base; bases outside gene matches: 4. Germline loops: CDR1 ENHRY, CDR2 SYGVKD. Points from the study as a whole: A link between a missense DCLRE1C variant and TCR beta V- and J-gene trimming emerged from a later analysis. In a later analysis, donors in an Asian-associated ancestry cluster reportedly had fewer N-insertions in productive TCRs than the cohort mean. Productive rates of about 90% or about 30% were seen for most TCR beta V segments in an earlier analysis. Common viral pathogens were later found to be apparently linked to several of the most significant clusters.

The sample taken for sequencing was PBMCs. The chain is built from TRBV10-3 and TRBJ1-1; 8 nucleotides align to TRBD1. This TCR came from a human donor in good health. Here the CDR3 DNA reads TGTGCCATCAGGTCGACAGGGGCGAACACTGAAGCTTTCTTT. This encodes CAIRSTGANTEAFF.